Shown below are 10 T cell receptor beta chains from a single sample sequenced in a study of shared clonotypes between healthy human individuals. Here immunoSEQ multiplex PCR was the method, and the copy in TCRdb shows in-frame clones only, minus some. The sample includes approximately 1.4 million clones, about 98% of them seen just once. Material: naive CD4+ T cells sorted from blood. The subset here: CD45RA+ positively selected. These receptor sequences come from a man between 25 and 39 years old in good health.

The V and J genes are TRBV28 and TRBJ1-2; 9 nucleotides match TRBD1. Trimming removed 5 bases from V and 2 bases from J; junction bases left unmatched: 18. Per the germline V gene, CDR1 is MDHEN and CDR2 is SYDVKM. The CDR3 consists of 19 residues. This CDR3 reads CASSPYGTGWPKLNYGYTF. As DNA, the CDR3 is TGTGCCAGCAGTCCTTATGGGACAGGGTGGCCCAAATTAAACTATGGCTACACCTTC.

V usage is TRBV5-4 and J usage is TRBJ2-2; 7 nucleotides line up with TRBD1. The CDR3 runs to 15 residues. Germline CDR1 is SGHNT and CDR2 is YYREEE (reference sequence). Trimming took 5 bases from V and 1 from J; bases not matched to a gene: 5. The CDR3 bases are TGTGCCAGCAGTTATCAGGGGGTGAACACCGGGGAGCTGTTTTTT. Amino acids: CASSYQGVNTGELFF.

The chain recombines TRBV6-5 with TRBJ1-2, with 7 bases that match TRBD1. The CDR3 has 15 amino acids. Germline V gene data show CDR1 as MNHEY and CDR2 as SVGAGI. The trim removed 6 bases at V and 2 bases at J, leaving 9 bases unmatched. The CDR3 DNA reads TGTGCCAGCAGCCGAAGCCGGGACAGAAACTATGGCTACACCTTC. This encodes CASSRSRDRNYGYTF.

As for this clone: This CDR3 is also generated by other DNA sequences in the sample. This chain joins TRBV19 and TRBJ1-5, with a tentative D call TRBD1 (6 bases). V lost 6 bases, J lost 5 bases, and 11 bases lay in between. The V gene's germline CDR1 is LNHDA and CDR2 SQIVND (reference sequence). This CDR3 spans 13 amino acids. The DNA of the CDR3 is TGTGCCAGTAGCCGGGCAGGGGATCAGCCCCAGCATTTT. Translating it yields CASSRAGDQPQHF.

With respect to this clone: The sample has other DNA sequences that encode this CDR3 too. The CDR3 reads CASSLTGGPYEQYF. CDR3 bases: TGTGCCAGCAGTTTAACGGGAGGGCCCTACGAGCAGTACTTC. The V call is TRBV28, the J call TRBJ2-7; 8 nucleotides match TRBD2. With 2 bases clipped from V and 2 bases from J, the junction kept 2 bases outside the gene matches. The CDR3 covers 14 residues. The germline CDR1 and CDR2 sequences are MDHEN and SYDVKM.

The J gene is TRBJ2-3, the V gene TRBV18; TRBD2 agrees at 11 bases. This CDR3 spans 16 amino acids. The germline CDR1 and CDR2 sequences are KGHSH and LQKENI. V dropped 3 bases and J dropped 2; count of bases not matched to a gene: 4. The CDR3 DNA reads TGTGCCAGCTCACCGGGACTAGCGGTTTTCACAGATACGCAGTATTTT. This translates into CASSPGLAVFTDTQYF.

The V and J genes are TRBV5-1 and TRBJ1-1, with 7 positions matching TRBD1. Germline V gene data show CDR1 as SGHRS and CDR2 as YFSETQ. This CDR3 is built from 16 residues. Unmatched junction bases numbered 9, after V lost 4 bases and J lost 0 bases. DNA of the CDR3: TGCGCCAGCAGCACCGGGACAGCTTTGTTGAACACTGAAGCTTTCTTT. Its protein product is CASSTGTALLNTEAFF.

This clone was seen just once. V usage is TRBV5-1 and J usage is TRBJ1-2, with D uncertain. Trimming stripped 2 bases from V and 7 bases from J, with 12 bases between. Germline V CDR1 and CDR2: SGHRS, YFSETQ. There are 13 residues in the CDR3. CDR3 in DNA: TGCGCCAGCAGCTTAGAGGGCCGCAGTGGCTACACCTTC. Residues: CASSLEGRSGYTF. Full variable domain (missing parts from reference TRBV5-1 and TRBJ1-2): KAGVTQTPRYLIKTRGQQVTLSCSPISGHRSVSWYQQTPGQGLQFLFEYFSETQRNKGNFPGRFSGRQFSNSRSEMNVSTLELGDSALYLCASSLEGRSGYTFGSGTRLTVV.

This chain joins TRBV23-1 and TRBJ1-1; D might be TRBD1 (5 bases). TRBV23-1 is known as an ORF, though its function is uncertain. The CDR3 consists of 14 residues. The V end lost 4 bases, the J end lost 5 bases, and 14 bases lay between the germline ends. The chain's CDR3 is CASSLQENQTEAFF. CDR3 nucleotide sequence: TGCGCCAGCAGTCTACAGGAGAATCAAACTGAAGCTTTCTTT.

This rearrangement joins TRBV5-1 to TRBJ2-3; the D gene could be TRBD1 or TRBD2 (5 bases each). The CDR3 runs to 18 residues. Germline CDR1 is SGHRS and CDR2 is YFSETQ. The germline V and J ends were trimmed by 0 bases and 1 base, with 18 bases remaining between them. The CDR3 here is CASSLVGSRGLGTDTQYF. The CDR3, as DNA: TGCGCCAGCAGCTTGGTAGGGAGTAGGGGTTTGGGCACAGATACGCAGTATTTT.